The 9 T cell receptor beta chains below come from one sample, sequenced in a study of identical twins. TCRdb reprocessed the 5' RACE reads via MiXCR and lists one record per CDR3 protein. The repertoire consists of approximately 680,000 distinct CDR3 sequences, with about 7% occurring once and the leading ten covering 1.6%. Another study also made use of these data, one on yellow fever vaccine responses in identical twins.

Sequenced: PBMCs. The receptors originated from a woman between 18 and 29 years old in good health.

This clonotype was counted ten times or more. The genes are TRBV29-1 and TRBJ2-7, with TRBD1 as a possible D gene (6 bases). Trimming shortened V by 4 bases and J by 2 bases, and 12 bases separated the two germline ends. This CDR3 has 13 residues. From germline, CDR1 is SQVTM and CDR2 ANQGSEA. The CDR3 spells CSVGWQGTYEQYF. The CDR3 nucleotides are TGCAGCGTTGGGTGGCAGGGGACCTACGAGCAGTACTTC.

V usage is TRBV5-1 and J usage is TRBJ2-2, with D perhaps matching TRBD1 or TRBD2 (5 bases each). Germline V gene lookup returns CDR1 SGHRS and CDR2 YFSETQ. Trimming removed 1 base at V and 5 bases at J, with 15 bases between. The CDR3 length is 16 residues. CDR3 region: CASSLTGTKQTGELFF. Here the CDR3 DNA reads TGCGCCAGCAGCTTGACCGGGACCAAGCAGACCGGGGAGCTGTTTTTT.

This clonotype has a single count. The chain employs TRBV4-2 and TRBJ2-7, with 13 bases that match TRBD2. Germline V gene sequence: CDR1 LGHNA, CDR2 YNFKEQ. The CDR3 spans 17 residues. Germline trimming cut 2 bases from V and 5 bases from J; bases unmatched to any gene: 9. The CDR3 DNA is TGTGCCAGCAGCCAAAGAATCGGACTAGCGGGAGTCCACGAGCAGTACTTC. It specifies CASSQRIGLAGVHEQYF.

This clonotype was observed a few times. The chain combines TRBV2 with TRBJ2-1, with 7 nucleotides matching TRBD2. V was pared by 5 bases and J by 12 bases, with 7 bases of the junction left unmatched. CDR1 and CDR2 from the germline V gene are SNHLY and FYNNEI. The CDR3 has 12 amino acids. The CDR3 reads CASSPLPGGQFF. CDR3 nucleotide sequence: TGTGCCAGCAGTCCCCTCCCGGGGGGGCAGTTCTTC.

This clonotype was seen many times. The rearrangement links TRBV5-1 to TRBJ2-1, with TRBD2 identical over 15 bases. V dropped 1 base and J dropped 4; count of bases not matched to a gene: 12. CDR1 is SGHRS and CDR2 is YFSETQ in the germline V gene. The CDR3 has 20 residues. The CDR3 spells CASSLTPTGTSGRSYNEQFF. CDR3 bases: TGCGCCAGCAGCTTGACCCCAACCGGGACTAGCGGGAGGTCGTACAATGAGCAGTTCTTC.

The table lists this clonotype with a few counts. The chain is built from TRBV6-1 and TRBJ2-7, with D possibly being TRBD2 (5 bases). Germline V CDR1 and CDR2: MNHNS, SASEGT. The V end lost 7 bases, the J end lost 1 base, and 14 bases lay between the germline ends. CDR3 length equals 14 residues. The CDR3 DNA follows: TGTGCCAGCAAGACCGAGGGTATATCCTACGAGCAGTACGTC. It encodes CASKTEGISYEQYV.

This clonotype was observed at least ten times. The chain has TRBV12-3 or TRBV12-4 and TRBJ2-1, with D maybe TRBD1 (5 bases). The CDR3 sequence is 15 residues long. V shed 6 bases and J shed 0 bases, with 12 bases lying between them. CDR3 protein: CASRQDTGSYNEQFF. CDR3 coding DNA: TGTGCCAGCAGACAGGACACAGGCTCCTACAATGAGCAGTTCTTC.

The rearrangement links TRBV10-1 to TRBJ1-5; no clear D gene. The germline CDR1 and CDR2 sequences are WNHNN and SYGVQD (reference sequence). V lost 5 bases, J lost 11 bases, and 4 bases lay in between. The CDR3 length is 9 residues. The CDR3 protein is CASSRTQHF. CDR3 in DNA: TGCGCCAGCAGTAGGACCCAGCATTTT.

This clonotype has just a few counts. The J gene is TRBJ2-2, the V gene TRBV19; no definite D call. The CDR3 has 14 residues. Per germline, CDR1 LNHDA and CDR2 SQIVND (reference sequence). V lost 1 base and J 5 bases, leaving 8 bases between the germline ends. Here the CDR3 DNA reads TGTGCCAGTAGTATAGTACCGTGGACCGGGGAGCTGTTTTTT. Residues: CASSIVPWTGELFF.